This is a list of T cell receptor beta chains from one sample in a study of T cells in Graves' hyperthyroidism and ophthalmopathy. TCRdb used MiXCR to reprocess the multiplex PCR reads, holding one entry per CDR3 protein. The sample lists 650,000 to 800,000 distinct CDR3 sequences; 45% were seen once. Sequenced sample: peripheral blood or thyroid tissue (not recorded which). Receptors were obtained from an adult man with Graves' disease, either hyperthyroidism or ophthalmopathy (not recorded which). The CDR3 runs from the conserved cysteine through the conserved F or W.

v_call: TRBV7-8; cdr3_aa: CASSLGTAVNSPLHF
v_call: TRBV20-1; cdr3_aa: CSAREASYEQYF
v_call: TRBV14; cdr3_aa: CASSHLDSGANVLTF
v_call: TRBV20-1; cdr3_aa: CSVRTEETVNTEAFF
v_call: TRBV7-2; cdr3_aa: CASSLAGAGGNTIYF
v_call: TRBV7-2; cdr3_aa: CASSLKGKGDRLFF
v_call: TRBV15; cdr3_aa: CATSRDLGNTIYF
v_call: TRBV29-1; cdr3_aa: CSGHLGGRGEKLFF
v_call: TRBV2; cdr3_aa: CASSEGYTF
v_call: TRBV12-3/TRBV12-4; cdr3_aa: CASSPGWAQHF
v_call: TRBV10-2; cdr3_aa: CASSEFGKGGFNYGYTF
v_call: TRBV15; cdr3_aa: CATSRDRAVNTEAFF
v_call: TRBV6-6; cdr3_aa: CASGFRAGDAEQYF
v_call: TRBV6-5; cdr3_aa: CASSYPKGTGSYEQYF
v_call: TRBV25-1; cdr3_aa: CASRLRGYQETQYF
v_call: TRBV15; cdr3_aa: CATSDDFGRVNEQFF
v_call: TRBV2; cdr3_aa: CASRKEGNQPQHF
v_call: TRBV20-1; cdr3_aa: CSASWAGDNSPLHF
v_call: TRBV19; cdr3_aa: CASSTRGTDGRETQYF
v_call: TRBV5-1; cdr3_aa: CASSPTGTYEQYF